This T cell receptor beta chain was retrieved from a study of shared clonotypes between healthy human individuals (TCRdb year 2020). Notes on the research overall: A few men and two women, aged 18 to 49 years, made up the cohort. Per donor, three plates each were used for CD4 naive and CD4 memory, two for CD8 naive, and one for CD8 memory. To estimate repertoire size and how much clonotype sharing occurs between individuals, the study deeply sequenced the blood TCR repertoires of roughly 5 healthy adults. Libraries were prepared and TCR repertoires were sequenced by different laboratories using diverse techniques, in order to increase sequencing depth and limit assay-specific biases. Between about 0.85 and 8.9 billion PBMCs per donor were obtained by leukapheresis.

Using the deep immunoSEQ assay, TCR CDR3 regions were amplified from genomic DNA by multiplex PCR. For each cell subset, the extracted genomic DNA was distributed evenly across all wells of several immunoSEQ 96-well plates, and each plate served as one replicate. For sorted subsets, around 0.2 ug genomic DNA, equal to some 28,000 T cell genomes, was loaded into each replicate PCR. Purified libraries were measured with a Qubit 3.0 fluorometer, size-checked on a Bioanalyzer 2100, and measured again with the KAPA Library Quantification kit. A separate single-read 150-cycle Illumina NextSeq 550 flow cell was used to sequence each immunoSEQ 96-well plate. The paper's data handling went like this. Because only junctional sequences without quality scores were contained in the immunoSEQ output, filtering matching that applied to full-length reads could not be performed. To assign V/J genes and CDR3, sequences were annotated using PyIR, a Python wrapper for IgBLAST v1.9, with IMGT germline references. Any read was removed if the V/J assignment was weak (E-value above 1e-6), the CDR3 was missing, or the read contained stop codons, out-of-frame junctions, or ambiguous translated residues. A V3J clonotype was defined by an identical inferred V gene, J gene, and CDR3 amino acid sequence. Percentage overlap between repertoires was calculated by dividing the number of shared unique clonotypes by the size of the smaller repertoire. Repertoire richness was assessed with RTK rarefaction, the Chao1 estimator, and Recon v2.1 estimates of unobserved clonotypes. For all TCRbeta clonotypes obtained by the gDNA method from a few donors, generation probabilities were computed with OLGA. The table comes from immuneACCESS by way of TCRdb, which keeps in-frame sequences with V and J called. Part of the clones is missing from these tables; in studies checked, under half for an unresolved V gene and the rest for unknown reasons. V and J calls and clone size are those listed in that table; D and trimming were worked out from the DNA. This sample has around 990,000 clones in its table, and roughly 80% of those were observed once. The ten top clones hold about 0.94% of the sample.

Donors were healthy HIV-negative adults with no recently reported acute infections or vaccinations. Every donor was a Caucasian adult residing in Nashville, Tennessee, USA. CD4+ T cells were enriched by magnetic negative selection; naive cells were then positively selected on CD45RA, and the negative fraction formed the memory subset. Blood was collected by leukapheresis, and PBMCs were isolated by Ficoll-Histopaque density gradient centrifugation and then cryopreserved in liquid nitrogen vapor phase. Analytical flow cytometry was used to check the purity and quantity of each magnetically sorted T cell population. Genomic DNA was isolated from each sorted fraction and quantified by UV absorbance on a Nanodrop 2000c. The investigation overall reported the following: Naive subsets generally had larger estimated clonotype richness than memory subsets. Across a handful of donors, approximately 5% of naive CD4, roughly 3.5% of naive CD8, 2% to 2.5% of memory CD4, and 0.4% of memory CD8 clonotypes were shared. Sampling was limited to blood, and TCR repertoires in tissue likely differ from TCR repertoires in blood. Incomplete sequencing was indicated by rarefaction of sorted-subset datasets, despite the large sequencing depth. Clonotypes shared by all four sorted-subset donors showed higher generation probabilities than non-shared clonotypes. Based on pairwise subsampling, the degree of clonotype sharing among donors was expected to be affected by sequencing depth. The genetic and exposure-history diversity represented was limited by the small number of donors.

The CDR3 spans 10 residues, from the cysteine through the phenylalanine. The only DNA kept is the CDR3, 30 bases in frame from the first base. V is cut by 5 bases and J by 8 bases, and the space between the germline ends is 3 bases. The CDR1 and CDR2 encoded by the germline V gene are SGHTA and FQGNSA. As regards this clone: Which antigen it targets is not known. It has no much larger one-base neighbor in the sample; base qualities were not kept.

The sequence joins TRBV7-2 to TRBJ2-2, with the D gene not clear enough to name. This receptor was identified in a man aged 18-30 years in good health. Some clones in this sample may be carry-over from other donors' samples. The sequenced material came from memory CD4+ T cells from PBMCs. The cell subset or site label corresponds to: CD45RA-negative fraction. The CDR3 reads as follows: CASSPGELFF. In nucleotide form, the sequence is TGTGCCAGCAGCCCGGGGGAGCTGTTTTTT.